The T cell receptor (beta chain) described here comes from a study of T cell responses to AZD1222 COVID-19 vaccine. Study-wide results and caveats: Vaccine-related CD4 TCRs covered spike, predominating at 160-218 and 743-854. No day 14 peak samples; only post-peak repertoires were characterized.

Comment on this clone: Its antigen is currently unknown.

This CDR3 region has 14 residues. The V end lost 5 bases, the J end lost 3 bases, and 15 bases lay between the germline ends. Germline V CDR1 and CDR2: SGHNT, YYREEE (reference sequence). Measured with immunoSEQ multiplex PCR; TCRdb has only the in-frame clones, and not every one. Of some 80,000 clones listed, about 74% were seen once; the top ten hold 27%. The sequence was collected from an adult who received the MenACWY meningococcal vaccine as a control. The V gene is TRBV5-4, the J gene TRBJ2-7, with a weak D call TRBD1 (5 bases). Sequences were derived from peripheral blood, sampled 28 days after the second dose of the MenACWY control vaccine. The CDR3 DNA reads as TGTGCCAGCAGTTTAGACGGACACTTCTACGAGCAGTACTTC. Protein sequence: CASSLDGHFYEQYF.